The source of this T cell receptor beta chain is a study of post-analysis software for immune sequencing data. Study-wide results and limits: Compared with controls, patients had more of five TRBV segments, including TRBV5-6, TRBV5-1 and TRBV20-1.

Germline V gene lookup returns CDR1 LGHDT and CDR2 YNNKEL (reference sequence). Trimming took 4 bases from V and 5 from J, leaving 16 bases between them. CDR3 length: 15 amino acids. This clonotype came up a few times. The antigen remains unidentified. Every TCR beta cDNA library bore unique molecular identifiers. MiXCR, applied by TCRdb to the PCR reads, yields one record per CDR3 protein. The sample includes a few hundred thousand distinct CDR3 sequences, 30% to 45% of them seen just once. The chain combines TRBV3-1 with TRBJ2-3, with a possible D match to TRBD1 (6 bases). The receptor was isolated from a girl between 5 and 17 years old with multiple sclerosis. The sample consisted of blood. The CDR3 DNA is TGTGCCAGCAGCCCCGGACAGCGGAAGGTAGATACGCAGTATTTT. This codes for CASSPGQRKVDTQYF.